This entry lists 24 T cell receptor beta chains sequenced from one sample in a study of cytomegalovirus exposure and HLA in healthy donors. The PCR contained 60 Vbeta and 13 Jbeta primers. Data came from immunoSEQ multiplex PCR; TCRdb stores just in-frame clones and leaves some out. This table holds 150,000 to 200,000 clones, around 80% found once. Sequencing was carried out using PBMCs. The receptors derive from a woman aged 50 to 65 in good health and CMV-seronegative.

The gene calls are TRBV29-1 and TRBJ2-4; D is unclear. Germline V gene lookup returns CDR1 SQVTM and CDR2 ANQGSEA. The CDR3 is 14 residues long. Trimming took 6 bases from V and 0 from J, leaving 12 bases between them. The CDR3: CSVVFDIAKNIQYF. In nucleotides, the CDR3 is TGCAGCGTGGTATTCGACATAGCCAAAAACATTCAGTACTTC.

V usage is TRBV28 and J usage is TRBJ2-2; no clear D gene. Germline CDR1 MDHEN, CDR2 SYDVKM. CDR3 length: 12 residues. Trimming left V 7 bases short and J 1 base short, with 4 bases between. The CDR3 nucleotides are TGTGCCAGCACTAGGAACACCGGGGAGCTGTTTTTT. This encodes CASTRNTGELFF.

This chain connects TRBV28 to TRBJ1-5; D might be TRBD1 (6 bases). V lost 1 base and J 6 bases, leaving 13 bases between the germline ends. There are 15 residues in the CDR3. The germline CDR1 and CDR2 sequences are MDHEN and SYDVKM. The CDR3 coding sequence is TGTGCCAGCAGTTTATTTCTGGCAGGGGTTCAGCCCCAGCATTTT. Its protein product is CASSLFLAGVQPQHF.

The chain employs TRBV11-2 and TRBJ2-2, with no clear D. Germline V gives CDR1 SGHAT, CDR2 FQNNGV. The CDR3 length is 14 residues. With 4 bases removed from V and 0 bases from J, the gap between germline ends came to 6 bases. This chain's CDR3 is CASSSLSNTGELFF. The CDR3 coding sequence is TGTGCCAGCAGCTCGTTATCGAACACCGGGGAGCTGTTTTTT.

The V call is TRBV25-1, the J call TRBJ2-2, with D possibly matching TRBD2 (6 bases). Germline CDR1 and CDR2: MGHDK and SYGVNS. V lost 1 base and J lost 0, with 9 bases in between. There are 16 residues in the CDR3. The CDR3 reads CASSEFGGPNTGELFF. CDR3 DNA sequence: TGTGCCAGCAGTGAATTCGGGGGTCCGAACACCGGGGAGCTGTTTTTT.

The chain employs TRBV9 and TRBJ2-2; 9 bases are shared with TRBD1. This CDR3 is built from 13 residues. J lost 10 bases, V lost 4 bases, and 5 bases had no gene match. CDR1 SGDLS and CDR2 YYNGEE come from the germline V gene. The DNA of the CDR3 is TGTGCCAGCAGCAGGGACAGGGTTGAGGAGCTGTTTTTT. Amino acids: CASSRDRVEELFF.

V gene TRBV6-1 combines with J gene TRBJ1-1; 9 nucleotides agree with TRBD1. The V gene's germline CDR1 is MNHNS and CDR2 SASEGT. CDR3 length equals 13 residues. V lost 8 bases, J lost 8 bases, and 9 bases stayed unmatched. CDR3 sequence (DNA): TGTGCCAGCGGGGACATTACAGGGGGCGAAGCTTTCTTT. Translated, it gives CASGDITGGEAFF.

V and J are TRBV5-1 and TRBJ2-6; D is unresolved. Germline CDR1 and CDR2: SGHRS and YFSETQ. The CDR3 is 15 residues long. Trimming shortened V by 3 bases and J by 0 bases, and 7 bases separated the two germline ends. CDR3 nucleotides: TGCGCCAGCAGCTCTTTGTTCTCTGGGGCCAACGTCCTGACTTTC. Translated, it gives CASSSLFSGANVLTF.

The chain employs TRBV6-5 and TRBJ2-1; 11 bases fit TRBD2. In germline, CDR1 is MNHEY, CDR2 SVGAGI. With V trimmed by 6 bases and J by 4 bases, 5 bases remained unmatched. The CDR3 is 15 residues long. This CDR3 reads CASRTGTSGYNEQFF. CDR3 DNA: TGTGCCAGCAGGACAGGGACTAGCGGATACAATGAGCAGTTCTTC.

CDR3 bases: TGCGCCAGCAGCAACCAGCCGCCGGGACTAGAGTACAATGAGCAGTTCTTC. Its protein is CASSNQPPGLEYNEQFF. V usage is TRBV4-3 and J usage is TRBJ2-1, with 8 bases lining up with TRBD2. The V gene's germline CDR1 is LGHNA and CDR2 YSLEER. The CDR3 runs 17 residues. With 5 bases clipped from V and 4 bases from J, the junction kept 13 bases outside the gene matches.

The chain carries TRBV7-8 and TRBJ2-7; D might be TRBD1 (5 bases). This CDR3 is built from 16 residues. Germline CDR1 and CDR2: SGHVS and FQNEAQ. V was cut by 1 base and J by 2 bases, with 15 bases left in between. CDR3 region: CASSLDGSPRAYEQYF. The CDR3 DNA sequence: TGTGCCAGCAGCTTAGATGGTAGTCCCAGGGCCTACGAGCAGTACTTC.

V and J are TRBV7-9 and TRBJ2-1, with 7 positions matching TRBD2. Trimming at V came to 8 bases and at J to 4 bases, leaving 8 bases not matched to a gene. The germline V gene has CDR1 SEHNR and CDR2 FQNEAQ (reference sequence). The CDR3 runs 14 residues. This CDR3 is CASRTLAVYNEQFF. CDR3 nucleotide sequence: TGTGCCAGCCGAACCCTAGCGGTATACAATGAGCAGTTCTTC.

The rearrangement links TRBV7-8 to TRBJ2-5; 11 bases are shared with TRBD2. The germline V gene encodes CDR1 SGHVS and CDR2 FQNEAQ. The CDR3 loop spans 13 amino acids. V dropped 11 bases and J dropped 5; count of bases not matched to a gene: 7. The CDR3 coding sequence is TGTGCCTGCTATAGCGGGGGGGAGGAGACCCAGTACTTC. Encoded protein: CACYSGGEETQYF. The full variable domain, completed using reference TRBV7-8 and TRBJ2-5, is GAGVSQSPRYKVAKRGQDVALRCDPISGHVSLFWYQQALGQGPEFLTYFQNEAQLDKSGLPSDRFFAERPEGSVSTLKIQRTQQEDSAVYLCACYSGGEETQYFGPGTRLLVL.

The chain recombines TRBV5-1 with TRBJ1-3; 7 positions match TRBD1. In germline, CDR1 is SGHRS, CDR2 YFSETQ. The J segment lost 0 bases and the V segment lost 4 bases, leaving 7 bases of the junction unmatched. CDR3 size: 16 residues. The DNA for the CDR3 is TGCGCCAGCAGCCCCAATCCAGGGGGCTCTGGAAACACCATATATTTT. Residues: CASSPNPGGSGNTIYF.

This clone was counted once. The V call is TRBV27, the J call TRBJ1-3; D gene uncertain. The CDR3 extends over 16 amino acids. Trimming removed 0 bases at V and 2 bases at J, with 11 bases between. Germline loops: CDR1 MNHEY, CDR2 SMNVEV (reference sequence). The CDR3 protein is CASSLSRDWAGNTIYF. The CDR3 DNA is TGTGCCAGCAGTTTATCCCGAGACTGGGCTGGAAACACCATATATTTT.

This clone has just one count. This chain joins TRBV28 and TRBJ1-6; the D gene is possibly TRBD1 (5 bases). CDR3 length: 16 residues. Germline CDR1 MDHEN, CDR2 SYDVKM. V dropped 7 bases and J dropped 4 bases, with 17 bases sitting between them. The CDR3 DNA is TGTGCCAGCACCAAAAATGATCAGGGTTATAATTCACCCCTCCACTTT. It yields the protein CASTKNDQGYNSPLHF.

The CDR3 DNA is TGTGCCAGCAGTTACTCCGAGGGCTATGGCTACACCTTC. Protein sequence: CASSYSEGYGYTF. The chain joins TRBV6-6 to TRBJ1-2; D remains ambiguous. From germline, CDR1 is MNHNY and CDR2 SVGAGI (reference sequence). V was clipped by 0 bases and J by 4 bases, with 6 bases between them. The CDR3 covers 13 residues.

The chain joins TRBV7-2 to TRBJ2-5, with D uncertain. Germline values: CDR1 SGHTA, CDR2 FQGNSA. V lost 5 bases and J 0 bases, leaving 10 bases between the germline ends. This CDR3 has 14 residues. The CDR3 DNA reads TGTGCCAGCAGCCCAGGCAGCAACCAAGAGACCCAGTACTTC. It translates to CASSPGSNQETQYF.

V is TRBV7-6 and J is TRBJ2-1; TRBD2 is a possible D gene (6 bases). Trimming stripped 4 bases from V and 4 bases from J, with 14 bases between. The CDR3 loop spans 15 amino acids. Germline lookup yields CDR1 SGHVS and CDR2 FNYEAQ. The CDR3 reads CASSSKASVYNEQFF. In DNA, the CDR3 is TGTGCCAGCAGCTCAAAGGCTAGCGTGTACAATGAGCAGTTCTTC.

This sequence joins TRBV7-6 and TRBJ1-1; D may be TRBD1 (5 bases). CDR3 size: 15 residues. Trimming shortened V by 5 bases and J by 3 bases, and 16 bases separated the two germline ends. Germline values: CDR1 SGHVS, CDR2 FNYEAQ. In DNA, the CDR3 is TGTGCCAGCAGCCGAGGATCCGGGGGGGACACTGAAGCTTTCTTT. This codes for CASSRGSGGDTEAFF.

The chain carries TRBV6-6 and TRBJ1-5; 8 nucleotides agree with TRBD1. Germline V lookup: CDR1 MNHNY, CDR2 SVGAGI (reference sequence). After removal of 6 bases from V and 2 bases from J, the junction contained 3 bases not matched to a gene. The CDR3 is 14 residues long. CDR3 region: CASSPDRGNQPQHF. The CDR3 bases are TGTGCCAGCAGCCCGGACAGGGGCAATCAGCCCCAGCATTTT.

Only one count was recorded for this clone. This chain joins TRBV7-9 and TRBJ2-3; D gene uncertain. This CDR3 region has 16 residues. Germline loops: CDR1 SEHNR, CDR2 FQNEAQ (reference sequence). V lost 5 bases, J lost 2 bases, and 17 bases lay in between. CDR3 sequence: CASSPREIPLTDTQYF. The CDR3, as DNA: TGTGCCAGCAGCCCTCGTGAGATACCACTCACAGATACGCAGTATTTT.

This clone was seen only once. This chain joins TRBV5-1 and TRBJ2-7; 7 nucleotides align to TRBD1. The CDR3 consists of 15 residues. Trimming cost V 0 bases and J 2 bases; bases outside gene matches: 5. Germline values: CDR1 SGHRS, CDR2 YFSETQ. CDR3 DNA sequence: TGCGCCAGCAGCTTGGACGGGCAGGGGGCCTACGAGCAGTACTTC. Its protein product is CASSLDGQGAYEQYF.

The rearrangement links TRBV11-2 to TRBJ2-1, with a weak D call TRBD1 (5 bases). The CDR3 length is 14 residues. V lost 8 bases and J lost 3, with 14 bases in between. Germline assignment: CDR1 SGHAT and CDR2 FQNNGV. In DNA, the CDR3 is TGTGCCAGCCGGCGGCCAGGGTTCTACAATGAGCAGTTCTTC. Amino acids: CASRRPGFYNEQFF.